The rows below give T cell receptor beta chains drawn from one sample of a study of blood T cell repertoires in COVID-19. The repertoire was sequenced with immunoSEQ multiplex PCR; TCRdb's copy has only in-frame clones and lacks some. The data show roughly 410,000 clones, over 75% seen once. Sequenced material: peripheral blood. These receptors originate from a middle-aged woman with COVID-19, enrolled during active disease. Both conserved end residues are part of each CDR3. The D gene is left open where the match is weak. Clone size is stated in some rows and not others, as once, few, many or a class when expanded.

CDR3 protein: CASRPGQGTLALYNEQFF; CDR3 DNA: TGCGCCAGCAGACCAGGACAGGGAACATTAGCTCTCTACAATGAGCAGTTCTTC; clone size: once; D gene: TRBD1; J gene: TRBJ2-1; V gene: TRBV5-1
CDR3 protein: CASSLDNPTGDGYTF; CDR3 DNA: TGCGCCAGCAGCCTTGACAACCCGACAGGTGACGGCTACACCTTC; clone size: -; D gene: -; J gene: TRBJ1-2; V gene: TRBV5-1
CDR3 protein: CASSLGGQGGYTF; CDR3 DNA: TGTGCCAGCAGCTTAGGGGGGCAGGGTGGCTACACCTTC; clone size: -; D gene: -; J gene: TRBJ1-2; V gene: TRBV7-2
CDR3 protein: CASSISGTSGTSSYEQYF; CDR3 DNA: TGTGCCAGTAGTATATCCGGGACTAGCGGGACTAGCTCCTACGAGCAGTACTTC; clone size: -; D gene: TRBD2; J gene: TRBJ2-7; V gene: TRBV19
CDR3 protein: CASSAITGQPPSNQPQHF; CDR3 DNA: TGTGCCAGCAGTGCAATAACCGGACAGCCCCCTAGCAATCAGCCCCAGCATTTT; clone size: once; D gene: -; J gene: TRBJ1-5; V gene: TRBV27
CDR3 protein: CASSSMTSGYLLDEQFF; CDR3 DNA: TGTGCCAGCAGCTCCATGACTAGCGGGTACCTTTTGGATGAGCAGTTCTTC; clone size: -; D gene: TRBD2; J gene: TRBJ2-1; V gene: TRBV7-8
CDR3 protein: CASSLIGTAGNYGYTF; CDR3 DNA: TGTGCCAGCAGCTTGATAGGGACAGCCGGCAACTATGGCTACACCTTC; clone size: -; D gene: TRBD1; J gene: TRBJ1-2; V gene: TRBV5-6
CDR3 protein: CASSLGGLAAGTEEQYF; CDR3 DNA: TGTGCCAGCAGCTTGGGAGGGCTGGCAGCGGGGACGGAAGAGCAGTACTTC; clone size: -; D gene: TRBD2; J gene: TRBJ2-7; V gene: TRBV7-2
CDR3 protein: CASSLLSGLVGNTIYF; CDR3 DNA: TGTGCCAGCAGCTTATTGTCCGGGTTAGTTGGAAACACCATATATTTT; clone size: -; D gene: -; J gene: TRBJ1-3; V gene: TRBV11-2
CDR3 protein: CAISVGQGNYGYTF; CDR3 DNA: TGTGCCATCAGTGTGGGACAGGGGAACTATGGCTACACCTTC; clone size: -; D gene: TRBD1; J gene: TRBJ1-2; V gene: TRBV10-3
CDR3 protein: CASSERTGRGEKLFF; CDR3 DNA: TGTGCCAGCAGTGAACGGACAGGCAGGGGTGAAAAACTGTTTTTT; clone size: -; D gene: TRBD1; J gene: TRBJ1-4; V gene: TRBV6-1
CDR3 protein: CASSLALAGELFF; CDR3 DNA: TGTGCCAGCAGCTTGGCTCTCGCCGGGGAGCTGTTTTTT; clone size: -; D gene: -; J gene: TRBJ2-2; V gene: TRBV5-4
CDR3 protein: CASSVGQGRDEQYF; CDR3 DNA: TGTGCCAGCAGTGTAGGGCAGGGGAGGGACGAGCAGTACTTC; clone size: -; D gene: -; J gene: TRBJ2-7; V gene: TRBV2
CDR3 protein: CASTFRTGNTEAFF; CDR3 DNA: TGTGCCAGCACGTTCAGGACAGGGAACACTGAAGCTTTCTTT; clone size: -; D gene: TRBD1; J gene: TRBJ1-1; V gene: TRBV6-5
CDR3 protein: CASSLIGGADAGNTIYF; CDR3 DNA: TGTGCCAGCAGTTTGATAGGGGGCGCGGATGCTGGAAACACCATATATTTT; clone size: -; D gene: TRBD1; J gene: TRBJ1-3; V gene: TRBV28
CDR3 protein: CASSPGTGRTGELFF; CDR3 DNA: TGCGCCAGCAGCCCAGGGACAGGACGCACCGGGGAGCTGTTTTTT; clone size: -; D gene: TRBD1; J gene: TRBJ2-2; V gene: TRBV7-6
CDR3 protein: CASSFLRGTSDDEQFF; CDR3 DNA: TGTGCCAGCAGTTTCCTCCGTGGGACTAGCGACGATGAGCAGTTCTTC; clone size: -; D gene: TRBD2; J gene: TRBJ2-1; V gene: TRBV27
CDR3 protein: CATSLTEGYGYTF; CDR3 DNA: TGTGCCACCAGCTTAACCGAGGGCTATGGCTACACCTTC; clone size: -; D gene: -; J gene: TRBJ1-2; V gene: TRBV15
CDR3 protein: CASSLATVLGEAFF; CDR3 DNA: TGCGCCAGCAGCTTGGCAACAGTATTGGGTGAAGCTTTCTTT; clone size: few; D gene: -; J gene: TRBJ1-1; V gene: TRBV5-1
CDR3 protein: CASSVAQGYEQYF; CDR3 DNA: TGTGCCAGCAGCGTAGCTCAGGGTTACGAGCAGTACTTC; clone size: once; D gene: -; J gene: TRBJ2-7; V gene: TRBV9
CDR3 protein: CASSQDLWGGSYNEQFF; CDR3 DNA: TGCGCCAGCAGCCAAGATCTCTGGGGCGGGAGCTACAATGAGCAGTTCTTC; clone size: -; D gene: TRBD2; J gene: TRBJ2-1; V gene: TRBV4-3
CDR3 protein: CSVRGTGDTGELFF; CDR3 DNA: TGCAGCGTTAGGGGGACAGGGGACACCGGGGAGCTGTTTTTT; clone size: -; D gene: TRBD1; J gene: TRBJ2-2; V gene: TRBV29-1
CDR3 protein: CASSSGTVQETQYF; CDR3 DNA: TGTGCCAGCAGTTCCGGGACAGTACAAGAGACCCAGTACTTC; clone size: -; D gene: TRBD1; J gene: TRBJ2-5; V gene: TRBV28
CDR3 protein: CASSLQGSVTDTQYF; CDR3 DNA: TGTGCCAGCAGTTTACAGGGTTCTGTGACAGATACGCAGTATTTT; clone size: -; D gene: -; J gene: TRBJ2-3; V gene: TRBV28
CDR3 protein: CIIGTAHYGYTF; CDR3 DNA: TGCATCATCGGGACTGCCCACTATGGCTACACCTTC; clone size: -; D gene: -; J gene: TRBJ1-2; V gene: TRBV29-1
CDR3 protein: CASSLTDTQYF; CDR3 DNA: TGTGCCAGCAGCCTCACAGATACGCAGTATTTT; clone size: -; D gene: -; J gene: TRBJ2-3; V gene: TRBV12-3/TRBV12-4
CDR3 protein: CASSERRGQSVNTEAFF; CDR3 DNA: TGTGCCAGCAGTGAAAGGCGTGGACAAAGCGTGAACACTGAAGCTTTCTTT; clone size: once; D gene: -; J gene: TRBJ1-1; V gene: TRBV2
CDR3 protein: CASSPSRDSILNYGYTF; CDR3 DNA: TGTGCCAGCTCACCGTCCCGGGACAGCATACTTAACTATGGCTACACCTTC; clone size: -; D gene: TRBD1; J gene: TRBJ1-2; V gene: TRBV18
CDR3 protein: CASSLAGGLMNTEAFF; CDR3 DNA: TGTGCCAGCAGCTTGGCAGGAGGCCTTATGAACACTGAAGCTTTCTTT; clone size: few; D gene: -; J gene: TRBJ1-1; V gene: TRBV5-4
CDR3 protein: CASSQEGFGYTF; CDR3 DNA: TGCGCCAGCAGCCAAGAGGGCTTTGGCTACACCTTC; clone size: -; D gene: -; J gene: TRBJ1-2; V gene: TRBV4-1
CDR3 protein: CASTRRAGASQPQHF; CDR3 DNA: TGTGCCAGCACCCGACGGGCAGGGGCGAGCCAGCCCCAGCATTTT; clone size: -; D gene: -; J gene: TRBJ1-5; V gene: TRBV11-2
CDR3 protein: CASSPRPPSRGTSYEQYF; CDR3 DNA: TGTGCCAGCAGCCCCCGGCCCCCTTCGCGGGGGACCTCCTACGAGCAGTACTTC; clone size: -; D gene: TRBD2; J gene: TRBJ2-7; V gene: TRBV9
CDR3 protein: CANSSFPDRWNQPQHF; CDR3 DNA: TGTGCCAACAGTTCCTTTCCGGACAGATGGAATCAGCCCCAGCATTTT; clone size: -; D gene: -; J gene: TRBJ1-5; V gene: TRBV27
CDR3 protein: CASSERGSVIEPQHF; CDR3 DNA: TGTGCCAGCAGTGAACGGGGGTCGGTAATTGAGCCCCAGCATTTT; clone size: -; D gene: -; J gene: TRBJ1-5; V gene: TRBV28
CDR3 protein: CASSLLATGEQYF; CDR3 DNA: TGTGCCAGCAGCTTACTGGCAACGGGCGAGCAGTACTTC; clone size: few; D gene: -; J gene: TRBJ2-7; V gene: TRBV7-9
CDR3 protein: CAIGRDTEAFF; CDR3 DNA: TGTGCCATCGGGAGGGACACTGAAGCTTTCTTT; clone size: few; D gene: -; J gene: TRBJ1-1; V gene: TRBV10-3
CDR3 protein: CASSLTGTTADTQYF; CDR3 DNA: TGTGCCAGCAGTCTTACCGGGACTACCGCCGATACGCAGTATTTT; clone size: once; D gene: TRBD2; J gene: TRBJ2-3; V gene: TRBV27
CDR3 protein: CASSIQGAGDTQYF; CDR3 DNA: TGTGCCAGTAGTATACAGGGGGCAGGGGATACGCAGTATTTT; clone size: -; D gene: TRBD1; J gene: TRBJ2-3; V gene: TRBV19
CDR3 protein: CATDRQRRIHNSPLHF; CDR3 DNA: TGTGCCACCGATCGGCAGAGGCGGATTCATAATTCACCCCTCCACTTT; clone size: once; D gene: -; J gene: TRBJ1-6; V gene: TRBV28
CDR3 protein: CASSILAGGYGYTF; CDR3 DNA: TGTGCCAGCAGTATACTCGCAGGGGGCTATGGCTACACCTTC; clone size: -; D gene: TRBD1; J gene: TRBJ1-2; V gene: TRBV27
CDR3 protein: CASSLRQGVSYEQYF; CDR3 DNA: TGTGCCAGCAGTTTGAGACAGGGGGTAAGCTACGAGCAGTACTTC; clone size: -; D gene: TRBD1; J gene: TRBJ2-7; V gene: TRBV28
CDR3 protein: CAWSRGDTQYF; CDR3 DNA: TGTGCCTGGAGTAGGGGGGATACGCAGTATTTT; clone size: -; D gene: -; J gene: TRBJ2-3; V gene: TRBV30
CDR3 protein: CASGTGASPVVGELFF; CDR3 DNA: TGTGCCAGTGGGACAGGGGCCAGCCCGGTGGTCGGGGAGCTGTTTTTT; clone size: -; D gene: TRBD1; J gene: TRBJ2-2; V gene: TRBV19
CDR3 protein: CASSHRLPGLKEMNTEAFF; CDR3 DNA: TGCGCCAGCAGCCATCGACTACCAGGTTTGAAAGAGATGAACACTGAAGCTTTCTTT; clone size: -; D gene: -; J gene: TRBJ1-1; V gene: TRBV4-1
CDR3 protein: CATQGRGSSEAFF; CDR3 DNA: TGTGCCACCCAGGGAAGGGGTTCCTCTGAAGCTTTCTTT; clone size: -; D gene: -; J gene: TRBJ1-1; V gene: TRBV10-3
CDR3 protein: CASSITDRVQGTEAFF; CDR3 DNA: TGTGCCAGCAGCATAACAGACAGGGTTCAGGGCACTGAAGCTTTCTTT; clone size: -; D gene: TRBD1; J gene: TRBJ1-1; V gene: TRBV7-3
CDR3 protein: CASSFKGYSSPLHF; CDR3 DNA: TGTGCCAGCAGTTTTAAGGGGTACAGTTCACCCCTCCACTTT; clone size: once; D gene: -; J gene: TRBJ1-6; V gene: TRBV28
CDR3 protein: CASSSLNTGELFF; CDR3 DNA: TGTGCCAGCAGCTCCCTTAACACCGGGGAGCTGTTTTTT; clone size: -; D gene: -; J gene: TRBJ2-2; V gene: TRBV7-2
CDR3 protein: CASSPGDGYGYTF; CDR3 DNA: TGTGCCAGCAGCCCTGGAGACGGCTATGGCTACACCTTC; clone size: -; D gene: -; J gene: TRBJ1-2; V gene: TRBV5-5